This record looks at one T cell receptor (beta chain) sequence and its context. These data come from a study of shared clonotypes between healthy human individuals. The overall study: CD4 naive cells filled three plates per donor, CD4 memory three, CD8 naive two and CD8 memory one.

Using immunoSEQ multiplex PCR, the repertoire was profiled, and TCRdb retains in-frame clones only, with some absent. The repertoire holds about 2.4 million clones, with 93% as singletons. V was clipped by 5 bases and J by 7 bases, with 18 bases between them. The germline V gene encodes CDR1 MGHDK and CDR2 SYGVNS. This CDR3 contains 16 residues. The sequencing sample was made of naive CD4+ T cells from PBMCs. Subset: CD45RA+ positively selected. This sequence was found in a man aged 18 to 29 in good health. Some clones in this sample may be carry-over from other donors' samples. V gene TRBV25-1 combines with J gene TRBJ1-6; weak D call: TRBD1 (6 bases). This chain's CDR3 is CASSLTTGSVNSPLHF. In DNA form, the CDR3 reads TGTGCCAGCAGTCTTACGACAGGTTCAGTGAATTCACCCCTCCACTTT.